These T cell receptor beta chains were read from a single sample in a study of naive and memory T cell subsets. TCRdb independently ran MiXCR on the UMI-ligation and nested PCR reads; one entry per CDR3 protein. This repertoire shows 98,000 or so distinct CDR3 sequences, roughly 10% found once; its top ten account for more than 0.11%. Sequences were obtained from naive CD4+ T cells from blood. These TCRs come from a human donor in good health. Both conserved end residues are part of each CDR3. D genes are given only for firm matches. The size entry is marked missing in some rows and otherwise reads once, few, many or a size class.

TRBD1,TRBJ2-7,TRBV2,many,TGTGCCAGCGCGAGCACTCAAAACAGGGGCCCTCGGGACGAGCAGTACTTC,CASASTQNRGPRDEQYF
-,TRBJ1-1,TRBV12-3/TRBV12-4,-,TGTGCCAGCAGTTTACGGTTCCCCGCGGATGAGAACACTGAAGCTTTCTTT,CASSLRFPADENTEAFF
-,TRBJ1-5,TRBV7-2,-,TGTGCCAGCAGCTTAGCAGGGTCGGAGGGGCAGCCCCAGCATTTT,CASSLAGSEGQPQHF
-,TRBJ2-7,TRBV12-3/TRBV12-4,few,TGTGCCAGCAGTCCAGGAGGGACGGTAAGCTCCTACGAGCAGTACTTC,CASSPGGTVSSYEQYF
-,TRBJ2-1,TRBV19,-,TGTGCCAGTAGTATAGAGAGGGTAAGGACCTACAATGAGCAGTTCTTC,CASSIERVRTYNEQFF
TRBD2,TRBJ2-5,TRBV9,few,TGTGCCAGCAACCAAGCGGGGGCCACAGAGACCCAGTACTTC,CASNQAGATETQYF
-,TRBJ1-1,TRBV7-8,few,TGTGCCAGCAGCTTAGTCACAGGGCAGAACACTGAAGCTTTCTTT,CASSLVTGQNTEAFF
-,TRBJ2-5,TRBV4-3,many,TGCGCCAGCAGCCAAGGGACCGCGACCCAGTACTTC,CASSQGTATQYF
-,TRBJ1-2,TRBV20-1,-,TGCAGTGCTAGAGATGGGGGGTGGACATTCCTTTCGGGAGGCTACACCTTC,CSARDGGWTFLSGGYTF
-,TRBJ2-2,TRBV18,many,TGTGCCAGCTCACCTCGACTCTCCCCAGCCGGGGAGCTGTTTTTT,CASSPRLSPAGELFF
-,TRBJ1-1,TRBV18,-,TGTGCCAGCTCAATTACCCTCGAAAACACTGAAGCTTTCTTT,CASSITLENTEAFF
TRBD1,TRBJ2-3,TRBV18,many,TGTGCCAGCTCACCATTGGGACAGGGGAGTACTAGCACAGATACGCAGTATTTT,CASSPLGQGSTSTDTQYF
-,TRBJ2-7,TRBV20-1,few,TGCAGTGCTATCCCCCCCTCAGGTGGAGGGCCGCCCTACGAGCAGTACTTC,CSAIPPSGGGPPYEQYF
TRBD2,TRBJ2-3,TRBV4-3,few,TGCGCCAGCAGCCAGGGGAGCGGGGGGGCGGATACGCAGTATTTT,CASSQGSGGADTQYF
-,TRBJ1-6,TRBV10-3,many,TGTGCCATCAGAGGCGACGGATTTCCCAATTCACCCCTCCACTTT,CAIRGDGFPNSPLHF
TRBD2,TRBJ2-5,TRBV4-3,many,TGCGCCAGCAGCCGTGGGCGGGGGGGCGATGAGACCCAGTACTTC,CASSRGRGGDETQYF
TRBD2,TRBJ2-5,TRBV6-2/TRBV6-3,-,TGTGCCAGCAGTTCACCGGGACTAGATGTGGAGACCCAGTACTTC,CASSSPGLDVETQYF
TRBD2,TRBJ2-3,TRBV3-1,few,TGTGCCAGCAGCCAAGGTAGGCTAGCGGGAGCAACAGATACGCAGTATTTT,CASSQGRLAGATDTQYF
-,TRBJ2-7,TRBV29-1,many,TGCAGCGTTGAAGCGGGACTGGAGTACGAGCAGTACTTC,CSVEAGLEYEQYF
TRBD2,TRBJ2-1,TRBV7-8,-,TGTGCCAGCAGCCCGAGGACTAGCGGGGTCTCTGATGAGCAGTTCTTC,CASSPRTSGVSDEQFF
TRBD2,TRBJ2-5,TRBV20-1,many,TGCAGTGCTAGAAGGGCGGGAGGCCCGCAAGAGACCCAGTACTTC,CSARRAGGPQETQYF
-,TRBJ1-1,TRBV28,few,TGTGCCAGCAGTCGAGGCAGGGGCCGCACTGAAGCTTTCTTT,CASSRGRGRTEAFF
-,TRBJ2-4,TRBV2,many,TGTGCCAGCAGAGTCAGCCGCGTAGCCCTAGCCAAAAACATTCAGTACTTC,CASRVSRVALAKNIQYF
-,TRBJ2-2,TRBV18,many,TGTGCCAGCTCACCACAGGGGACTGACACCGGGGAGCTGTTTTTT,CASSPQGTDTGELFF
TRBD1,TRBJ2-3,TRBV4-2,many,TGTGCCAGCAGCCAGGGACAGGGAACTAGCACAGATACGCAGTATTTT,CASSQGQGTSTDTQYF
-,TRBJ1-2,TRBV15,few,TGTGCCACCAGCCCCGCACTGGAGATTGTTTATGGCTACACCTTC,CATSPALEIVYGYTF
-,TRBJ2-7,TRBV24-1,-,TGTGCCACCAGTGATCCGGGACATCGGACGGGCGAGCAGTACTTC,CATSDPGHRTGEQYF
-,TRBJ2-7,TRBV25-1,few,TGTGCCAGCAGAAAGGACAAAGCCTACGAGCAGTACTTC,CASRKDKAYEQYF
TRBD2,TRBJ2-1,TRBV7-9,-,TGTGCCAGCAGTCAGGGACTAGCTCTCAATGAGCAGTTCTTC,CASSQGLALNEQFF
TRBD1,TRBJ2-2,TRBV6-2/TRBV6-3,many,TGTGCCAGCAGACAGGGGGGCACCGGGGAGCTGTTTTTT,CASRQGGTGELFF
-,TRBJ2-7,TRBV7-2,many,TGTGCCAGCAGCTTAGCGTCAGGACAGTCGCCCTACGAGCAGTACTTC,CASSLASGQSPYEQYF
-,TRBJ2-5,TRBV6-6,-,TGTGCCAGCAGTCGGGACTCCCAAGAGACCCAGTACTTC,CASSRDSQETQYF
TRBD1,TRBJ2-1,TRBV24-1,few,TGTGCCACCAGTGAAACCGGGACAGGCTATGAGCAGTTCTTC,CATSETGTGYEQFF
TRBD2,TRBJ2-3,TRBV6-6,many,TGTGCCAGCAGTCAGCCACGGGGGGAGGCGCAAGATACGCAGTATTTT,CASSQPRGEAQDTQYF
TRBD1,TRBJ1-1,TRBV29-1,few,TGCAGCGTGGTGAGACAGGGAGGCACTGAAGCTTTCTTT,CSVVRQGGTEAFF